The entry below gives a single T cell receptor (beta chain) sequence along with its context. The data were produced by immunoSEQ multiplex PCR, yet TCRdb's version contains in-frame clones alone and is incomplete. The sample shows more than 60,000 clones, 91% of them seen only once. This sample was included in a study of T cell changes during pregnancy in multiple sclerosis. Germline CDR1 MNHEY, CDR2 SMNVEV (reference sequence). The ends were cut back, 6 bases at V and 5 bases at J, with 4 bases in the middle. This CDR3 is 10 amino acids long. This chain connects TRBV27 to TRBJ1-1, with no clear D. The starting material was peripheral blood, obtained before pregnancy. The TCR originated in a female donor with multiple sclerosis, enrolled in a pregnancy study. The CDR3 nucleotides are TGTGCCAGCAGGAGGACTGAAGCTTTCTTT. Protein product: CASRRTEAFF.